This T cell receptor (beta chain) is drawn from a study of cytomegalovirus exposure and HLA in healthy donors. General study findings and limits: What a later analysis reportedly showed was that an Asian-associated ancestry cluster had fewer N-insertions than the roughly 700-donor mean.

Per the germline V gene, CDR1 is SQVTM and CDR2 is ANQGSEA. This CDR3 comprises 13 residues. About this clone: Its antigen is as yet unknown.

The PCR made use of 60 Vbeta and 13 Jbeta primers. The table came from immunoSEQ multiplex PCR; TCRdb's copy has only in-frame clones and leaves some out. The data contain 90,000 to 140,000 clones, 69% of them singletons. The receptor's source is a man aged 25-45 years in good health and CMV-seronegative. This chain joins TRBV29-1 and TRBJ2-5, with 12 bases matching TRBD1. TRBJ2-7 matches the DNA end more closely, so the J call is doubtful. Sequencing used PBMCs. The CDR3 loop reads CSVEGTGGNEQYF. The CDR3 DNA follows: TGCAGCGTGGAGGGGACAGGGGGCAACGAGCAGTACTTC.